Listed below are T cell receptor beta chains from one sample, sequenced in a study of regulatory and conventional T cells in RAG deficiency. Only in-frame clones appear in the TCRdb table, and some are missing; sequencing was by immunoSEQ multiplex PCR. The sample lists roughly 45,000 clones; around 90% were seen once. A further study also used this sample, focusing on regulatory T cells.

The sequenced sample was CD4+ effector T cells sorted from blood. The receptors shown here come from a human donor in good health. The CDR3 runs from the conserved cysteine through the conserved F or W. The D gene is left open where the match is weak. Only some rows state a clone size, as once, few, many or a class for expanded clones.

clone_size | j_call | v_call | d_call | cdr3_aa | cdr3_nt
- | TRBJ2-6 | TRBV11-3 | TRBD1 | CASSPGTGNSGANVLTF | TGTGCCAGCAGCCCAGGGACAGGCAACTCTGGGGCCAACGTCCTGACTTTC
- | TRBJ1-4 | TRBV5-1 | TRBD1 | CASSKGQGGEKLFF | TGCGCCAGCAGCAAGGGACAGGGTGGAGAAAAACTGTTTTTT
- | TRBJ2-3 | TRBV10-1 | TRBD2 | CATSTSSTDTQYF | TGCGCCACCTCGACTAGCAGCACAGATACGCAGTATTTT
- | TRBJ1-5 | TRBV28 | - | CASSLGGGSQPQHF | TGTGCCAGCAGTTTGGGAGGGGGGAGTCAGCCCCAGCATTTT
- | TRBJ1-6 | TRBV5-1 | TRBD1 | CASSLEAGQGRSPLHF | TGCGCCAGCAGCTTGGAGGCGGGACAGGGGCGCTCACCCCTCCACTTT
- | TRBJ2-2 | TRBV7-8 | TRBD1 | CASSLNRDRANTGELFF | TGTGCCAGCAGCCTAAACCGGGACAGGGCAAACACCGGGGAGCTGTTTTTT
once | TRBJ2-7 | TRBV7-2 | TRBD2 | CASSPDRGLAGGNYEQYF | TGTGCCAGCAGCCCGGACAGGGGACTAGCGGGAGGGAACTACGAGCAGTACTTC
- | TRBJ2-2 | TRBV5-1 | TRBD1 | CASSLLQGAIGELFF | TGCGCCAGCAGCTTGCTCCAGGGGGCCATCGGGGAGCTGTTTTTT
once | TRBJ2-2 | TRBV2 | - | CASSEDTDPNYTGELFF | TGTGCCAGCAGTGAGGACACCGACCCCAACTACACCGGGGAGCTGTTTTTT
- | TRBJ2-7 | TRBV5-1 | - | CASANAAAGTSYEQYF | TGCGCCAGCGCCAACGCTGCAGCCGGGACTTCCTACGAGCAGTACTTC
- | TRBJ1-1 | TRBV11-2 | - | CASSLRDTEAFF | TGTGCCAGCAGCTTACGGGACACTGAAGCTTTCTTT
- | TRBJ2-2 | TRBV30 | - | CAWSVRSTGELFF | TGTGCCTGGAGCGTCCGGTCCACCGGGGAGCTGTTTTTT
- | TRBJ1-2 | TRBV15 | - | CATSRDKGTFLNYGYTF | TGTGCCACCAGCAGAGATAAAGGTACATTTTTGAACTATGGCTACACCTTC
- | TRBJ2-3 | TRBV30 | - | CAWKNRRTTDTQYF | TGTGCCTGGAAGAACAGGAGAACCACAGATACGCAGTATTTT
- | TRBJ1-2 | TRBV5-6 | - | CASSLDTGASGYTF | TGTGCCAGCAGCTTAGACACGGGCGCCAGTGGCTACACCTTC
- | TRBJ2-1 | TRBV7-6 | TRBD2 | CASSLALASGGLSSYNEQFF | TGTGCCAGCAGCTTAGCTTTGGCTAGCGGGGGCCTCAGCTCCTACAATGAGCAGTTCTTC
once | TRBJ1-1 | TRBV7-2 | - | CASSLLGVNTEAFF | TGTGCCAGCAGCTTATTAGGGGTGAACACTGAAGCTTTCTTT
- | TRBJ2-2 | TRBV18 | - | CASSPRGSGELFF | TGTGCCAGCTCACCACGGGGGTCCGGGGAGCTGTTTTTT
- | TRBJ1-5 | TRBV30 | TRBD1 | CAWSRPGTGFGQPQHF | TGTGCCTGGAGCCGTCCCGGGACAGGGTTCGGTCAGCCCCAGCATTTT
- | TRBJ1-4 | TRBV7-9 | - | CASRGGASEKLFF | TGTGCCAGCAGGGGGGGGGCGAGCGAAAAACTGTTTTTT
- | TRBJ2-3 | TRBV9 | - | CASSVEGGLDTQYF | TGTGCCAGCAGCGTAGAAGGGGGTCTGGATACGCAGTATTTT
- | TRBJ2-7 | TRBV11-3 | - | CASSLESPLRLGEQYF | TGTGCCAGCAGCTTAGAATCCCCCTTGAGATTAGGGGAGCAGTACTTC
- | TRBJ2-7 | TRBV29-1 | - | CSVVWGRPSSYEQYF | TGCAGCGTTGTCTGGGGGCGCCCCAGCTCCTACGAGCAGTACTTC
- | TRBJ1-2 | TRBV6-5 | - | CASSPAWGSNYGYTF | TGTGCCAGCAGCCCGGCTTGGGGATCTAACTATGGCTACACCTTC
- | TRBJ2-2 | TRBV11-2 | - | CASSLDGVGAGTGELFF | TGTGCCAGCAGCTTAGATGGGGTGGGAGCGGGCACCGGGGAGCTGTTTTTT
- | TRBJ2-3 | TRBV5-6 | TRBD2 | CASSFGTSGFSTDTQYF | TGTGCCAGCAGCTTCGGGACTAGCGGCTTTAGCACAGATACGCAGTATTTT
- | TRBJ1-2 | TRBV9 | - | CATEEMEQGLYYGYTF | TGTGCCACCGAGGAGATGGAACAGGGTTTGTACTATGGCTACACCTTC
- | TRBJ2-3 | TRBV19 | - | CASSIALSGLSTDTQYF | TGTGCCAGTAGTATAGCCCTTTCCGGACTGAGCACAGATACGCAGTATTTT
- | TRBJ2-5 | TRBV5-1 | TRBD1 | CASRFRGQSLQETQYF | TGCGCCAGCAGATTCCGGGGACAGAGCCTGCAAGAGACCCAGTACTTC
- | TRBJ1-1 | TRBV2 | TRBD1 | CASSEPPGTGLMNTEAFF | TGTGCCAGCAGTGAACCCCCCGGGACAGGGCTTATGAACACTGAAGCTTTCTTT
few | TRBJ1-1 | TRBV6-6 | - | CASSYEGGTEAFF | TGTGCCAGCAGTTATGAAGGGGGCACTGAAGCTTTCTTT
- | TRBJ2-3 | TRBV19 | TRBD1 | CASSATGPTLPDTQYF | TGTGCCAGTAGTGCGACAGGGCCGACCCTGCCAGATACGCAGTATTTT
- | TRBJ2-7 | TRBV9 | - | CASSATTRGEQYF | TGTGCCAGCAGCGCCACCACCAGGGGCGAGCAGTACTTC
- | TRBJ2-7 | TRBV5-4 | TRBD2 | CASSLAGASGYEQYF | TGTGCCAGCAGCTTGGCCGGGGCTAGCGGGTACGAGCAGTACTTC
- | TRBJ2-1 | TRBV6-5 | - | CASSYGGLPGGEQFF | TGTGCCAGCAGTTACGGGGGACTCCCAGGGGGTGAGCAGTTCTTC
- | TRBJ1-4 | TRBV25-1 | TRBD1 | CASTGGGKNEKLFF | TGTGCCAGCACAGGGGGCGGGAAAAATGAAAAACTGTTTTTT
- | TRBJ1-1 | TRBV6-1 | - | CASQTIQGVNTEAFF | TGTGCCAGCCAAACCATACAGGGCGTGAACACTGAAGCTTTCTTT
- | TRBJ2-7 | TRBV7-6 | TRBD2 | CASSPFRDSGISLGEQYF | TGTGCCAGCAGCCCCTTTCGCGATAGCGGGATTTCTTTGGGCGAGCAGTACTTC
- | TRBJ1-5 | TRBV10-3 | - | CAISLAESNQPQHF | TGTGCCATCAGTTTGGCCGAGAGCAATCAGCCCCAGCATTTT
- | TRBJ1-5 | TRBV2 | - | CASTLPGGSSNQPQHF | TGTGCCAGCACCCTACCGGGGGGCTCTAGCAATCAGCCCCAGCATTTT
- | TRBJ2-6 | TRBV7-9 | TRBD2 | CASSFPVGEGSGANVLTF | TGTGCCAGCAGCTTTCCGGTAGGGGAGGGGTCTGGGGCCAACGTCCTGACTTTC
- | TRBJ2-2 | TRBV9 | TRBD1 | CASSGTGDTGELFF | TGTGCCAGCTCCGGGACAGGGGACACCGGGGAGCTGTTTTTT
- | TRBJ2-3 | TRBV7-9 | TRBD2 | CASSLSTSGSVTDTQYF | TGTGCCAGCAGCTTATCCACTAGCGGGAGTGTCACAGATACGCAGTATTTT
few | TRBJ2-2 | TRBV4-1 | TRBD2 | CASSQVDMGLTTGELFF | TGCGCCAGCAGCCAAGTAGATATGGGACTAACAACCGGGGAGCTGTTTTTT
- | TRBJ2-2 | TRBV7-3 | - | CASSLRQSNTGELFF | TGTGCCAGCAGCTTAAGACAGAGTAACACCGGGGAGCTGTTTTTT